These 14 T cell receptor beta chains came from one sample sequenced in a study of T cells in localized non-small cell lung cancer. Produced via immunoSEQ multiplex PCR; TCRdb's table is partial and in-frame only. The repertoire includes around 21,000 clones, about 89% of them detected once, and less than 15% sits in the top ten. Specimen: peripheral blood, collected before any cancer treatment. These receptors all stem from a male donor at least 60 years old with stage I lung adenocarcinoma.

Points on this clone: The junction departs from the called germline gene at one end, perhaps through a read error. Other DNA sequences within the sample encode an identical CDR3. V usage is TRBV27 and J usage is TRBJ1-2; no firm D call. The germline gives CDR1 MNHEY, CDR2 SMNVEV (reference sequence). The CDR3 covers 14 residues. Written as DNA, the CDR3 is TGCGCCAGCTCCCCTAGTGGGAGCAACTATGGCTACACCTTC. Translated, it gives CASSPSGSNYGYTF.

The chain is built from TRBV7-9 and TRBJ2-7; D is uncertain. The germline CDR1 and CDR2 sequences are SEHNR and FQNEAQ (reference sequence). The CDR3 is 13 amino acids. V lost 7 bases, J lost 0 bases, and 10 bases lay in between. The CDR3 DNA sequence: TGTGCCAGCATGGCAGGAGCCTCCTACGAGCAGTACTTC. Translated, it gives CASMAGASYEQYF.

The chain joins TRBV29-1 to TRBJ1-1; unclear D gene. Germline CDR1 SQVTM, CDR2 ANQGSEA. The germline V and J ends were trimmed by 0 bases and 0 bases, with 8 bases remaining between them. CDR3 length: 14 amino acids. CDR3 nucleotides: TGCAGCGTTGAAGACGCTCTGATGAACACTGAAGCTTTCTTT. This translates into CSVEDALMNTEAFF.

V and J are TRBV5-4 and TRBJ2-6; the D gene is possibly TRBD2 (5 bases). Germline values: CDR1 SGHNT, CDR2 YYREEE (reference sequence). The CDR3 totals 16 residues. V lost 0 bases and J 4 bases, leaving 11 bases between the germline ends. CDR3 in DNA: TGTGCCAGCAGCTTGGACGGGAAAGTGGGGGCCAACGTCCTGACTTTC. Amino acids: CASSLDGKVGANVLTF.

This clone came up a few times. The chain employs TRBV19 and TRBJ2-1, with 7 bases identical to TRBD2. The J segment lost 2 bases and the V segment lost 4 bases, leaving 8 bases of the junction unmatched. CDR3 length: 16 residues. The germline V gene has CDR1 LNHDA and CDR2 SQIVND (reference sequence). The CDR3 DNA follows: TGTGCCAGTAGTACTCTCTCCCGGGGGGCCTACAATGAGCAGTTCTTC. Its protein product is CASSTLSRGAYNEQFF.

The chain combines TRBV7-9 with TRBJ2-5, with a weak D call TRBD1 (6 bases). Germline V gene lookup returns CDR1 SEHNR and CDR2 FQNEAQ (reference sequence). This CDR3 has 12 residues. Trimming removed 5 bases from V and 5 bases from J, with 9 bases in between. CDR3 sequence: CASSLRGETQYF. The CDR3 DNA follows: TGTGCCAGCAGCCTGAGGGGGGAGACCCAGTACTTC.

This chain links TRBV9 with TRBJ2-3; D remains ambiguous. The germline V and J ends were trimmed by 1 base and 1 base, with 4 bases remaining between them. Germline V CDR1 and CDR2: SGDLS, YYNGEE. This CDR3 spans 13 amino acids. The CDR3 DNA follows: TGTGCCAGCAGCGTAAGAGGCACAGATACGCAGTATTTT. Its translation: CASSVRGTDTQYF.

This clone was detected only once. The chain employs TRBV7-2 and TRBJ2-1, with D tentatively TRBD1 or TRBD2 (5 bases each). CDR3 length: 15 amino acids. Germline V gene lookup returns CDR1 SGHTA and CDR2 FQGNSA. V lost 2 bases and J 7 bases, leaving 15 bases between the germline ends. In nucleotides, the CDR3 is TGTGCCAGCAGCTTACCCGGGACCCGTAGGAATGAGCAGTTCTTC. It translates to CASSLPGTRRNEQFF.

This clone was seen just once. The V and J genes are TRBV4-3 and TRBJ1-1, with D hard to call. The germline V gene has CDR1 LGHNA and CDR2 YSLEER. V was trimmed by 0 bases and J by 5 bases, leaving 13 bases between them. The CDR3 contains 15 residues. CDR3 sequence (DNA): TGCGCCAGCAGCCAAGATCCAATCGCCGGGACTGAAGCTTTCTTT. Protein: CASSQDPIAGTEAFF.

This sequence joins TRBV18 and TRBJ1-1, with D possibly being TRBD1 (5 bases). The V gene's germline CDR1 is KGHSH and CDR2 LQKENI. The V end lost 2 bases, the J end lost 0 bases, and 10 bases lay between the germline ends. This CDR3 is built from 15 residues. The CDR3 DNA follows: TGTGCCAGCTCACCATCGGGGGGAGTGAACACTGAAGCTTTCTTT. Amino acids: CASSPSGGVNTEAFF.

This clone was observed once. The V gene is TRBV29-1, the J gene TRBJ2-3, with 16 bases aligning to TRBD2. V was clipped by 7 bases and J by 4 bases; unmatched bases: 5. The CDR3 totals 15 residues. Germline-derived CDR1 and CDR2 are SQVTM and ANQGSEA. For the CDR3, the DNA is TGCAGCGCTGGGACTAGCGGGGGGGCCGCAGATACGCAGTATTTT. Translating it yields CSAGTSGGAADTQYF.

This clone was seen only a few times. The chain links TRBV7-9 to TRBJ1-2; the D is unclear. CDR1 and CDR2 (germline): SEHNR, FQNEAQ (reference sequence). This CDR3 contains 12 residues. V lost 1 base, J lost 8 bases, and 8 bases lay in between. CDR3 sequence reads: CASSLGADGYTF. The CDR3 coding sequence is TGTGCCAGCAGCTTAGGCGCCGACGGCTACACCTTC.

CDR3 DNA: TGTGCCAGTAGTACTGACCAGGGGGGAAACACTGAAGCTTTCTTT. It codes for CASSTDQGGNTEAFF. The gene calls are TRBV19 and TRBJ1-1, with 7 bases lining up with TRBD1. Germline V gene data show CDR1 as LNHDA and CDR2 as SQIVND (reference sequence). V lost 4 bases and J lost 2; bases outside the gene matches: 7. The CDR3 totals 15 residues.

This chain links TRBV6-1 with TRBJ1-5, with D tentatively TRBD1 (6 bases). This CDR3 contains 15 residues. V was trimmed by 0 bases and J by 4 bases, leaving 10 bases between them. Germline CDR1 reads MNHNS; CDR2 reads SASEGT. The CDR3 DNA sequence: TGTGCCAGCAGTGAAGCAACGACAGGTAATCAGCCCCAGCATTTT. Its translation is CASSEATTGNQPQHF.